The 9 T cell receptor beta chains in this list originate from one sample, sequenced in a study of blood T cell repertoires in COVID-19. TCRdb's copy holds only in-frame clones and misses some; the assay was immunoSEQ multiplex PCR. This repertoire shows approximately 230,000 clones, around 88% found once; its top ten account for under 1.5%. The sample consisted of peripheral blood. These receptors all stem from a man aged 80 or over with acute or convalescent COVID-19.

The J gene is TRBJ2-3, the V gene TRBV27, with TRBD1 matching 7 bases. Germline assignment: CDR1 MNHEY and CDR2 SMNVEV (reference sequence). The V and J ends lost 5 bases and 2 bases, in that order; junction bases with no gene match: 7. This CDR3 is built from 15 residues. The CDR3 nucleotides are TGTGCCAGCAGTGCCGGGACAGTTAACACAGATACGCAGTATTTT. It codes for CASSAGTVNTDTQYF.

This rearrangement joins TRBV18 to TRBJ1-6; TRBD1 might be the D (5 bases). This CDR3 has 14 residues. V was pared by 4 bases and J by 7 bases, with 11 bases between. CDR1 is KGHSH and CDR2 is LQKENI in the germline V gene. The CDR3 spells CASSRDDRNSPLHF. The CDR3 nucleotides are TGTGCCAGCTCACGCGATGACAGAAATTCACCCCTCCACTTT.

The chain recombines TRBV7-2 with TRBJ2-7; the match to TRBD1 covers 11 bases. Germline V CDR1 and CDR2: SGHTA, FQGNSA. CDR3 length: 16 residues. The V segment lost 0 bases and the J segment 3 bases; nucleotides outside the gene matches: 4. The CDR3 protein is CASSLAPGTGGYEQYF. CDR3 nucleotide sequence: TGTGCCAGCAGCTTAGCTCCCGGGACAGGGGGCTACGAGCAGTACTTC.

The chain recombines TRBV11-2 with TRBJ1-3; unclear D gene. The CDR3 runs to 14 residues. V was cut by 2 bases and J by 0 bases, with 5 bases left in between. Germline V CDR1 and CDR2: SGHAT, FQNNGV. This CDR3 is CASSLTPSGNTIYF. The CDR3 DNA is TGTGCCAGCAGCTTAACTCCCTCTGGAAACACCATATATTTT.

The CDR3 protein is CATSDRYGANQRRLTF. CDR3 nucleotides: TGTGCCACCAGTGATCGTTATGGGGCCAATCAAAGAAGGCTCACCTTC. The rearrangement links TRBV24-1 to TRBJ1-2; TRBD1 is a possible D gene (5 bases). Between the trimmed V and J ends, which lost 3 bases and 13 bases, there was a span of 26 bases. The CDR3 is 16 residues long. Germline V gene sequence: CDR1 KGHDR, CDR2 SFDVKD.

This chain connects TRBV5-4 to TRBJ1-2, with 8 bases matching TRBD1. The CDR3 spans 14 residues. V shed 0 bases and J 3 bases; nucleotides not matched to a gene: 1. Germline V gives CDR1 SGHNT, CDR2 YYREEE (reference sequence). The CDR3 nucleotides read TGTGCCAGCAGCTTGGGGACAGGGTACTATGGCTACACCTTC. It encodes CASSLGTGYYGYTF.

This rearrangement joins TRBV6-5 to TRBJ1-5, with 10 bases aligning to TRBD1. The germline V gene encodes CDR1 MNHEY and CDR2 SVGAGI. The CDR3 totals 15 residues. V shed 7 bases and J 3 bases; nucleotides not matched to a gene: 6. CDR3 amino acids: CASTRDRGANQPQHF. CDR3 nucleotides: TGTGCCAGCACCCGGGACAGGGGCGCCAATCAGCCCCAGCATTTT.

V usage is TRBV2 and J usage is TRBJ2-4; a weak D match, TRBD2 (5 bases). There are 12 residues in the CDR3. V gave up 5 bases and J gave up 4 bases, with 6 bases separating them. Germline CDR1 and CDR2: SNHLY and FYNNEI. For the CDR3, the DNA is TGTGCCAGCAGTTGGGAGAAAAACATTCAGTACTTC. Encoded protein: CASSWEKNIQYF.

V usage is TRBV3-1 (or the pseudogene TRBV3-2) and J usage is TRBJ1-1; 9 bases fit TRBD1. Trimming at V came to 3 bases and at J to 7 bases, leaving 12 bases not matched to a gene. The CDR3 sequence is 16 residues long. Germline assignment: CDR1 LGHDT and CDR2 YNNKEL (reference sequence). The CDR3 nucleotides are TGTGCCAGCAGCCAGGCGAAAGGACAGGGGTATGGTGAAGCTTTCTTT. Translating gives CASSQAKGQGYGEAFF.